This TCR beta chain is from a study of blood T cell repertoires in COVID-19. Study as a whole: Sites in the United States, Italy and Spain provided acute and convalescent COVID-19 samples. PBMCs, B-cell-depleted T cells, or T cells provided the cDNA or gDNA that made up the material.

Authors' data handling: How many nucleated cells were present was estimated from reference gene primer amplification. TCRdb keeps only in-frame clones here, not all; method: immunoSEQ multiplex PCR. V, J and clone size are those of that table, while D and trimming were read from the DNA. The sample includes some 40,000 clones, 90% to 95% of them seen just once. Germline CDR1 is SGHTA and CDR2 is FQGNSA. V was pared by 5 bases and J by 11 bases, with 15 bases between. The CDR3 length is 12 residues. The J gene is TRBJ1-1, the V gene TRBV7-2, with a weak D call TRBD1 (6 bases). This receptor was identified in a man aged 50-60 years with active COVID-19. Sample: peripheral blood. The CDR3 spells CASSGTGYGAFF. The CDR3 nucleotides are TGTGCCAGCAGCGGCACAGGGTACGGGGCTTTCTTT.